This TCR beta chain was obtained from a study of cytomegalovirus exposure and HLA in healthy donors. In the study overall: The Caucasian-associated ancestry cluster held 65% to 90% of 398 genotyped donors.

With respect to this clone: Its antigen remains unidentified.

The CDR3 has 13 residues. Germline assignment: CDR1 SGHKS and CDR2 YYEKEE (reference sequence). V lost 7 bases and J lost 5, with 12 bases in between. Findings and limits, study-wide: Rare TCR sequences dominated, though some public TCRs recurred in many donors. Being productive about 90% or about 30% of the time was typical of most TCR beta V segments in an earlier analysis. Association with HLA alleles at 0.05 false discovery rate was found for around 17,000 TCR beta sequences in a later analysis.

The PCR had 60 Vbeta and 13 Jbeta primers. Some clones are missing from TCRdb's copy, which holds only in-frame ones; the method was immunoSEQ multiplex PCR. The table shows around 130,000 clones, with roughly 66% occurring only once. This clonotype was obtained from a woman aged 55-75 years in good health and CMV-seronegative. The chain uses TRBV5-5 and TRBJ1-4, with D tentatively TRBD1 (6 bases). The sample taken for sequencing was PBMCs. In nucleotides, the CDR3 is TGTGCCAGCGCCGACAGGAGAAATGAAAAACTGTTTTTT. Amino acid sequence: CASADRRNEKLFF.